This T cell receptor (beta chain) appears in the sequencing data of a study of cytomegalovirus exposure and HLA in healthy donors (dated by TCRdb to the late 2010s). For the study in its entirety: An earlier analysis of some 620 of the donors reported 250 to 300 Gb of sequence data and 90 million to 120 million unique TCR beta sequences obtained from 180 million or so T cells. Genome-wide SNP genotypes for about 55% of the 666 donors were used in a later genetic analysis, which treated that subset as a discovery cohort. An early release covering roughly 640 HLA-typed donors comprised approximately 290 gigabases of sequencing data and 85 million to 100 million unique TCR sequences. To predict cytomegalovirus infection status, the study combined high-throughput TCR immunosequencing, statistical association of individual TCRs with disease status, and machine learning. A later analysis re-examined previously published TCR beta repertoires from roughly 650 donors and added high-resolution HLA genotyping to investigate patterns of TCR occurrence. Roughly five DR-DQ haplotypes were handled as single units for association and clustering, since linkage in the cohort was strong. The T cell repertoires of some 700 subjects were profiled by immunosequencing and related to cytomegalovirus serostatus. On average, roughly 200,000 unique TCR beta nucleotide sequences were sequenced per donor among more than 350 genotyped donors of the cohort, with around 19% of those sequences being non-productive. The aim of the study was to test whether cataloging public T cell receptors could identify signatures of past pathogen exposure. Rather than drawing on any new phenotypic data, the later analysis identified candidate immune exposures from TCR beta sequences and the way those sequences occurred across donors. Donor age, sex, ethnicity and CMV serostatus were compiled together with the repertoire data. Both class I and class II loci were covered by HLA typing, at four-digit resolution. An earlier analysis of several hundred of the donors applied high-throughput TCR beta sequencing to assess whether each TCR beta V gene segment acted as functional or pseudogenic. Besides the first cohort of about 730 subjects, a separate validation cohort made up of roughly 130 different subjects was used. Typing coverage differed by locus: A, B, C, DRB1 and DQB1 were typed in roughly 620-630 donors, DQA1 in roughly 500, DPA1 in 600 to 610, and DPB1 in around 440. Among the roughly 400 genotyped donors, more than 70% belonged to the genetic ancestry cluster associated with self-reported Caucasian donors. Every repertoire in the discovery cohort had been generated on one and the same sequencing platform.

The germline V gene (reference sequence) specifies GTSNPN as CDR1 and SVGIG as CDR2. Cut back by 2 bases and 6 bases, the V and J ends lie 14 bases apart. The CDR3, cysteine through phenylalanine, is 14 amino acids long. Only the CDR3 portion is preserved as DNA: 42 bases, with reading frame beginning at the first base. About this clone: Which antigen it targets is not known. Per-base quality was not reported, and no clone a single base away is much larger than it. The same CDR3 also results from other DNA sequences found in this sample.

Library construction relied on the immunoSEQ multiplex PCR assay. A mixture of 60 forward primers for TCR Vbeta segments and 13 reverse primers for TCR Jbeta segments was used in the multiplex PCR. The CDR3 region of rearranged TCR beta genes was amplified from genomic DNA with a multiplex PCR assay. Amplified TCR beta libraries were sequenced as 87-base-pair reads on the Illumina HiSeq System. As for the original processing: A later analysis counted about 76 million unique TCR beta chains across the 690 or so repertoires, and roughly 10 million of these chains were shared by at least two donors. To remove PCR and sequencing errors, raw reads were error-corrected and collapsed into unique sequences using a nearest-neighbor algorithm that merged closely related sequences. Alignment of CDR3 sequences to IMGT reference sequences was used to assign V, D and J gene segments. Each retained sequence needed at least a six-nucleotide match to both a V gene segment and a J gene segment. A rearrangement was called productive if the CDR3 had no stop codons and remained in frame with V and J, and every other rearrangement was called non-productive. CDR3 was defined by IMGT convention, running from the second conserved V-encoded cysteine to the conserved J-encoded phenylalanine. The earlier analysis of roughly 590 of the donors excluded sequences that lacked an unambiguous match to a single V gene segment. In an earlier analysis of 500 to 750 of the donors, V segments were called functional above 56.7% productive rearrangements and were called segregating when the between-donor standard deviation exceeded 5%. To diagnose cytomegalovirus status from the catalog of TCR beta chain sequences, a statistical classification framework was built. A later analysis assigned V and J genes by comparing TCR nucleotide sequences with IMGT/GENE-DB human TR gene sequences. Using the TCRdist pipeline, a later analysis assigned CDR3 sequences along with most-parsimonious VDJ recombination scenarios. In a later analysis, each TCR beta chain was defined by its CDR3 amino acid sequence together with its V-gene family, and reads lacking a unique V-gene family were excluded. As a way to deal with suspected cross-contamination and a sequencing artifact, a later analysis dropped roughly 600 nucleotide sequences that were highly shared and had low generation probability. A later analysis calculated a clonal expansion index for each public chain from normalized within-repertoire ranks of inferred template counts. Generation probabilities in a later analysis came from a VDJ recombination model fitted to out-of-frame rearrangements, and those results were checked against IGoR. In a later analysis, TCR-TCR, TCR-HLA and TCR-CMV co-occurrence was scored with hypergeometric tests, and a repertoire-size bias correction was applied to TCR pairs. False discovery rates were estimated in a later analysis by permuting HLA or CMV assignments 20 times. In a later analysis, co-occurring TCRs were grouped using DBSCAN, with TCRdist sequence similarity added in when clustering inside HLA-allele-positive subsets. Repertoires with fewer than 30,000 or more than 120,000 public chains were left out of co-occurrence clustering, as were five repertoires with anomalous nucleotide sharing. TCRdb mirrors the immuneACCESS table, restricted to in-frame sequences. Some clones are absent from its copies; in checked studies, under half trace to an unresolved V gene, and the reason for the others is unknown. V, J and clone size reflect that table, while D and trimming were determined from the DNA. This sample has about 180,000 clones in its table, and just under 80% of those were observed once. The ten most abundant clones make up 1.9% of the sample.

The research as a whole found: A cluster of highly shared sequence variants was judged likely to represent a technical artifact of the sequencing pipeline. While some public TCRs were present in many individuals, most TCR sequences turned up only very rarely across donors. A later genetic analysis associated a missense DCLRE1C variant with V-gene and J-gene trimming of TCR beta chains, and an independent cohort replicated the association. At a false discovery rate of 0.05, a later analysis linked 16,951 TCR beta sequences to specific HLA alleles. Presence/absence analyses assumed roughly uniform sequencing depth across donors, an assumption that may not hold. The study listed 164 TCR beta chains as associated with cytomegalovirus. Because HLA typing was unavailable for some donors at each locus, only the typed subset was used in association tests. In an earlier analysis of more than 450 of the donors, most TCR beta V segments were observed in productive rearrangements about 87% or about 30% of the time, broadly matching IMGT annotations. A further reported finding was that TCR beta sequences accurately predicted the HLA-A and HLA-B alleles for most subjects in the first cohort. The authors suggested that the approach could potentially be generalized to other disease states and immunological phenotypes. Assigning TCR associations to individual alleles was difficult when HLA alleles, especially DR and DQ, strongly co-occurred. According to a later analysis, parvovirus B19, influenza, CMV and Epstein-Barr virus appeared linked to several top co-occurrence clusters. In a later genetic analysis, fewer N-insertions in productive TCRs were reported among donors in an Asian-associated ancestry cluster than the roughly 640-donor mean. A later analysis found that HLA-associated TCR beta chains were more clonally expanded and had lower generation probabilities than equally common non-associated chains. In a later analysis, the rate of TCR association differed among HLA loci, with DRB1 alleles having the most associated TCRs and HLA-C alleles having the fewest. Cytomegalovirus status was reported to be diagnosed by the classifier with high specificity and sensitivity in both the original and validation cohorts. The 87-base-pair reads could not distinguish some IMGT-functional V segments, including TRBV6-2 and TRBV6-3, so those segments were excluded. In vitro tests confirmed that a few of the cytomegalovirus-associated TCR beta chains recognize cytomegalovirus antigens. This cohort had only TCR beta chains sequenced, and the lack of alpha or paired-chain data limited which features could be detected. In a later analysis, most CMV-associated TCR beta chains were found to appear HLA-restricted, with HLA associations seemingly driven largely by CMV exposure. Linkage disequilibrium might explain the correlated functional status among segregating V segments, but an unknown experimental factor could not be excluded. The only immune exposure information available for the cohort was CMV serostatus. The earlier analysis of almost 600 of the donors excluded 15 to 20 rarely observed V segments, including chromosome 9 orphons, because counts were too low.

The cohort was made up of several hundred healthy bone marrow donors. Cohort members were all nominally healthy when sampled, although unrecorded immune exposures were likely present. The donor was CMV seronegative and belonged to the group of under 400 seronegative cohort members. Each donor provided a peripheral blood sample, and peripheral blood mononuclear cells were used for TCR beta sequencing. The Qiagen DNeasy Blood Extraction Kit was used to extract genomic DNA from the blood cell samples. The rearranged chain carries TRBV30 and TRBJ1-5; TRBD1 might be the D gene, on 5 matching bases. The source is a woman under 40 in good health and CMV-seronegative. Sequenced: PBMCs. CDR3 sequence: CAWSLGQGGQPQHF. Here is the DNA: TGTGCCTGGAGTTTGGGGCAGGGCGGTCAGCCCCAGCATTTT.